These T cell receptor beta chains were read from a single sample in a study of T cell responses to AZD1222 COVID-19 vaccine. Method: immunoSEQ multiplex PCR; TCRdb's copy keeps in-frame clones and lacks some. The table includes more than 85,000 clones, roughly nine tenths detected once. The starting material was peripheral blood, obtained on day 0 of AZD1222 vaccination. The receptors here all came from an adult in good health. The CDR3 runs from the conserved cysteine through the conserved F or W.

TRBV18	CASSPPGQGFSYNEQFF
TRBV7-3	CASSFWGRTDTQYF
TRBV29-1	CSVATSGVYNEQFF
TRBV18	CASSPPGGGPYNEQFF
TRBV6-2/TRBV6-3	CASSYPSRGNYGYTF
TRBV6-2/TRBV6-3	CASSPSGTGQPQHF
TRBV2	CASKGTSGSSETQYF
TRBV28	CATGENTEAFF
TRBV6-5	CASRAGTSLKTQYF
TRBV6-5	CASSLLGRGGTEAFF
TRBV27	CASSPRAGQRRAYSNQPQHF
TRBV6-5	CASGTSGTDTQYF
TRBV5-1	CASSLPGGNYGYTF
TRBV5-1	CASRGGNEQYF
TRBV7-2	CASSRGHPTTYEQYF
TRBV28	CAIQGASNTEAFF